This T cell receptor (beta chain) was obtained from a study of blood T cell repertoires in COVID-19. Study-wide context: T cells, B-cell-depleted T cells, or PBMCs supplied cDNA or gDNA.

Participants were aged roughly 18 to 89 years from about 25 US areas. Profiled with immunoSEQ multiplex PCR; TCRdb holds only in-frame clones, not every one. Of approximately 330,000 clones detected, approximately 83% appear once; the ten largest clones hold around 4.4%. CDR3 length equals 21 residues. V dropped 4 bases and J dropped 0; count of bases not matched to a gene: 20. Germline values: CDR1 LGHNA, CDR2 YNFKEQ. The chain recombines TRBV4-2 with TRBJ2-3; 9 nucleotides line up with TRBD1. The sequence came from a woman in her thirties or forties with acute COVID-19. The sample consisted of PBMCs or T cells enriched from blood (not recorded which). CDR3 loop: CASSRHNRDRDPLISTDTQYF. DNA for the CDR3: TGTGCCAGCAGCCGACACAACCGGGACAGGGACCCCCTGATAAGCACAGATACGCAGTATTTT.